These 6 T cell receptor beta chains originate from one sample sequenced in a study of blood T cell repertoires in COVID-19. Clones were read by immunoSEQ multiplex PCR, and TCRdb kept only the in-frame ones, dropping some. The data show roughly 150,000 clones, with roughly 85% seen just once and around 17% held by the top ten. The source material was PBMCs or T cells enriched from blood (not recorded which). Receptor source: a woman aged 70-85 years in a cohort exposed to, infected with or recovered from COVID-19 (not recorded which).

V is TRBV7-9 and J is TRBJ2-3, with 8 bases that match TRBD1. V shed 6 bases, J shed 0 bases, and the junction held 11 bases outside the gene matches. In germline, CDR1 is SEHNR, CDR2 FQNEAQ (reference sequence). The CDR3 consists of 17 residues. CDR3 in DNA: TGTGCCAGCAGTCTGGGACAGGCCGTCTTCAGCACAGATACGCAGTATTTT. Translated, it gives CASSLGQAVFSTDTQYF.

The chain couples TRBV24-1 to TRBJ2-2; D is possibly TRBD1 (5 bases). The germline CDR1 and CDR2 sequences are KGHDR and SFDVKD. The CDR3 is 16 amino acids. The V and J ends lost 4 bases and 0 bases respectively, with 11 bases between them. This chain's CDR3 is CATSETDKTNTGELFF. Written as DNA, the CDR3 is TGTGCCACCAGTGAAACGGACAAGACGAACACCGGGGAGCTGTTTTTT.

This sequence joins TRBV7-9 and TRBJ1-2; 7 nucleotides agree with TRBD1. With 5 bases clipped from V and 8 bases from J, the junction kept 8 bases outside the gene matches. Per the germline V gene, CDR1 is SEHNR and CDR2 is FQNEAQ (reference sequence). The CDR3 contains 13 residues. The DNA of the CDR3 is TGTGCCAGCAGCCGGGGACAGTTACTCGGCTACACCTTC. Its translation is CASSRGQLLGYTF. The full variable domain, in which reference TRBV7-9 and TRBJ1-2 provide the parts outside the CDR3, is DTGVSQNPRHKITKRGQNVTFRCDPISEHNRLYWYRQTLGQGPEFLTYFQNEAQLEKSRLLSDRFSAERPKGSFSTLEIQRTEQGDSAMYLCASSRGQLLGYTFGSGTRLTVV.

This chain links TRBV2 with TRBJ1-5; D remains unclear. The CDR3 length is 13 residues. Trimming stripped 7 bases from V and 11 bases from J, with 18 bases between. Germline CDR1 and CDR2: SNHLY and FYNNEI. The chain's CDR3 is CASTAVLESAQHF. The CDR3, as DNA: TGTGCCAGCACGGCGGTTTTGGAATCAGCCCAGCATTTT.

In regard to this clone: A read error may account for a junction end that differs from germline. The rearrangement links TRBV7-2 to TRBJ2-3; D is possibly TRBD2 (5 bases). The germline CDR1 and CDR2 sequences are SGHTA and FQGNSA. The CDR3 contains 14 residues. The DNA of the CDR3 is TGTGCCGGCAGCGACCGGACTGCTGAAGATACGCAGTATTTT. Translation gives CAGSDRTAEDTQYF.

The CDR3 coding sequence is TGTGCCAGCAGCTTAACGGGGCGGGAGAATGAGCAGTTCTTC. Amino acids: CASSLTGRENEQFF. The genes are TRBV7-3 and TRBJ2-1, with TRBD2 matching over 7 bases. Unmatched junction bases numbered 3, after V lost 0 bases and J lost 7 bases. The CDR3 covers 14 residues. Per the germline V gene, CDR1 is SGHTA and CDR2 is FQGTGA. The full variable domain, completed using reference TRBV7-3 and TRBJ2-1, is GAGVSQTPSNKVTEKGKYVELRCDPISGHTALYWYRQSLGQGPEFLIYFQGTGAADDSGLPNDRFFAVRPEGSVSTLKIQRTERGDSAVYLCASSLTGRENEQFFGPGTRLTVL.